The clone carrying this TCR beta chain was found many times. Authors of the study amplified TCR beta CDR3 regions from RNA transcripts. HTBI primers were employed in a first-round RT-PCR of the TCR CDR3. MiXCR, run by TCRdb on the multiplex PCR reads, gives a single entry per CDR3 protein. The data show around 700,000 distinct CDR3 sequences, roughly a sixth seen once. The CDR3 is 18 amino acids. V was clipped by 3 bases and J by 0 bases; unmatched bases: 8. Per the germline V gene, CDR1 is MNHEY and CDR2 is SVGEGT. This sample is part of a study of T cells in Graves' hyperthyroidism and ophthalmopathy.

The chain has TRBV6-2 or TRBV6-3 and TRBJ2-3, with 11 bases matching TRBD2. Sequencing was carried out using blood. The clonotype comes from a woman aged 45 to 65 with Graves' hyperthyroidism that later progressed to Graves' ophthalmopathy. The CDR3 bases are TGTGCCAGCAGTTATACCGGGACTAGCGGATCTAGCACAGATACGCAGTATTTT. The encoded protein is CASSYTGTSGSSTDTQYF.